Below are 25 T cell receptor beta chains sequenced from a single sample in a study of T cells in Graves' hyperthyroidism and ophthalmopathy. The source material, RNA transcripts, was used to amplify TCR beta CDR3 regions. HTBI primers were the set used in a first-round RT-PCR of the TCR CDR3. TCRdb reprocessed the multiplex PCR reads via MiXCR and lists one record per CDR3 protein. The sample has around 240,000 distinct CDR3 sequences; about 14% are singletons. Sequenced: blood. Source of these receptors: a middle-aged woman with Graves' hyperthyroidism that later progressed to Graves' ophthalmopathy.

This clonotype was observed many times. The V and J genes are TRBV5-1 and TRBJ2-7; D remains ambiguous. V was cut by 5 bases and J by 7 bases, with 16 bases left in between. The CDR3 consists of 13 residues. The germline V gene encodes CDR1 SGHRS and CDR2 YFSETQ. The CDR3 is CASRNPPVGEQYF. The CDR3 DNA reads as TGCGCCAGCAGAAATCCACCCGTGGGGGAGCAGTACTTC.

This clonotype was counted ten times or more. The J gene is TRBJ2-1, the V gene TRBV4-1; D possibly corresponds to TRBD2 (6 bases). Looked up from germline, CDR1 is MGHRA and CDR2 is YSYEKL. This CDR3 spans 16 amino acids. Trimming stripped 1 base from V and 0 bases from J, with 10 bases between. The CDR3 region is CASSQGGGSSYNEQFF. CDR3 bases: TGCGCCAGCAGCCAAGGTGGGGGGAGCTCCTACAATGAGCAGTTCTTC.

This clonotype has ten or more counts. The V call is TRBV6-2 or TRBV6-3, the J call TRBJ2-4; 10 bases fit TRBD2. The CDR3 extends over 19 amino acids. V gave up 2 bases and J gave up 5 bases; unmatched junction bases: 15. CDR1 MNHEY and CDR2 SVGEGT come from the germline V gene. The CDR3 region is CASSYAAGLAYPSENIQYF. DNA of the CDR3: TGTGCCAGCAGTTACGCCGCGGGACTAGCGTACCCAAGCGAAAACATTCAGTACTTC.

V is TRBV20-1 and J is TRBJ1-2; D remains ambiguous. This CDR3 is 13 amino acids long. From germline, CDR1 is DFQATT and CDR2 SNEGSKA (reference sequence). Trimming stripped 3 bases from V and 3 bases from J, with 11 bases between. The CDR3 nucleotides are TGCAGTGCTAGGCCAACAAGGGACTATGGCTACACCTTC. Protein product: CSARPTRDYGYTF.

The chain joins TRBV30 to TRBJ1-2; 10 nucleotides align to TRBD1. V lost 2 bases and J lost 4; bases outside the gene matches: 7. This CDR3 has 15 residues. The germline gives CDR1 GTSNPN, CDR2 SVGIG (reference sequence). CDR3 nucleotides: TGTGCCTGGAGTACATCCGACAGGGGGCTCTATGGCTACACCTTC. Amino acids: CAWSTSDRGLYGYTF.

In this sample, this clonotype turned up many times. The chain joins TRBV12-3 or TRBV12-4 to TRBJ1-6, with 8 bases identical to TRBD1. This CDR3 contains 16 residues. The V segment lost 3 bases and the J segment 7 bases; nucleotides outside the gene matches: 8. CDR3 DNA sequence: TGTGCCAGCAGTTTCCAGGGGGCCTCTCTAAATTCACCCCTCCACTTT. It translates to CASSFQGASLNSPLHF.

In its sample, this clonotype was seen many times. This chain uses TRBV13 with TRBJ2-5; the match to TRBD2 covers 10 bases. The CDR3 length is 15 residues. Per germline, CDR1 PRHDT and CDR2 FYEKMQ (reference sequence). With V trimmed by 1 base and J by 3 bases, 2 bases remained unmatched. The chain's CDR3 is CASSLVGTSEETQYF. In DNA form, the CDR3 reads TGTGCCAGCAGCTTAGTTGGGACTAGCGAAGAGACCCAGTACTTC.

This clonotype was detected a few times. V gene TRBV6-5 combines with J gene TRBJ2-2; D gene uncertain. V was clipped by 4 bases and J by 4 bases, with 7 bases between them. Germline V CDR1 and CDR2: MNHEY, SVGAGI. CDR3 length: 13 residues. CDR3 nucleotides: TGTGCCAGCAGTTCTCAGGCCACCGGGGAGCTGTTTTTT. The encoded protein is CASSSQATGELFF.

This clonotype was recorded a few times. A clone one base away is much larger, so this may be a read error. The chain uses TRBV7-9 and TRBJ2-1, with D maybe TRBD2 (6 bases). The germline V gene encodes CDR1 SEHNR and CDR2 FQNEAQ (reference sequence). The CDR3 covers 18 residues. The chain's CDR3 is CVSSLDSFAGSTYNEQFF. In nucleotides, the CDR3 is TGTGTCAGCAGCTTAGATAGCTTTGCGGGGTCGACGTACAATGAGCAGTTCTTC. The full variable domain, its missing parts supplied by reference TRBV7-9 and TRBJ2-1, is DTGVSQNPRHKITKRGQNVTFRCDPISEHNRLYWYRQTLGQGPEFLTYFQNEAQLEKSRLLSDRFSAERPKGSFSTLEIQRTEQGDSAMYLCVSSLDSFAGSTYNEQFFGPGTRLTVL.

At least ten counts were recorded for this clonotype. The chain's CDR3 is CASSQAPTGELFF. The CDR3, as DNA: TGTGCCAGCAGCCAAGCCCCCACCGGGGAGCTGTTTTTT. The gene calls are TRBV3-1 and TRBJ2-2; unclear D gene. Trimming stripped 1 base from V and 4 bases from J, with 4 bases between. Germline CDR1 and CDR2: LGHDT and YNNKEL (reference sequence). CDR3 length: 13 amino acids. The full variable domain, completed using reference TRBV3-1 and TRBJ2-2, is DTAVSQTPKYLVTQMGNDKSIKCEQNLGHDTMYWYKQDSKKFLKIMFSYNNKELIINETVPNRFSPKSPDKAHLNLHINSLELGDSAVYFCASSQAPTGELFFGEGSRLTVL.

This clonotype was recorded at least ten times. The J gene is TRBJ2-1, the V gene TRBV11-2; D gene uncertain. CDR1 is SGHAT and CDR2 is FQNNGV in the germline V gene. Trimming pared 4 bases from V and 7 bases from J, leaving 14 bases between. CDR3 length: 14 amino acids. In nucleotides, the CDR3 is TGTGCCAGCAGCTCCGACGGCGGCCAGAATGAGCAGTTCTTC. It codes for CASSSDGGQNEQFF.

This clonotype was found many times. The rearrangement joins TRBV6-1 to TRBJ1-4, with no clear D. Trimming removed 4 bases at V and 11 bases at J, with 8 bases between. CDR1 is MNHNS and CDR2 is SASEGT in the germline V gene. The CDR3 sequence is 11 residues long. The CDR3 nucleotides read TGTGCCAGCAGTGTACTGGGTAAACTGTTTTTT. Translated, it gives CASSVLGKLFF.

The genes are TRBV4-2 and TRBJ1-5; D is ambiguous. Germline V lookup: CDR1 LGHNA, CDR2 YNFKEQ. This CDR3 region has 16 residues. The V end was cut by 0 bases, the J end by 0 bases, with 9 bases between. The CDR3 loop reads CASSQDWRSSNQPQHF. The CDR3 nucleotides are TGTGCCAGCAGCCAAGATTGGAGGAGTAGCAATCAGCCCCAGCATTTT.

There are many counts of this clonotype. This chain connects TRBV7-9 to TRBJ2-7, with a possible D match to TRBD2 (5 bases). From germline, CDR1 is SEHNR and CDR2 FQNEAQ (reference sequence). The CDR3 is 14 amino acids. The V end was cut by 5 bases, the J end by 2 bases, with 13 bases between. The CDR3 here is CASSKRGSPYEQYF. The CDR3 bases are TGTGCCAGCAGCAAACGCGGGTCCCCCTACGAGCAGTACTTC.

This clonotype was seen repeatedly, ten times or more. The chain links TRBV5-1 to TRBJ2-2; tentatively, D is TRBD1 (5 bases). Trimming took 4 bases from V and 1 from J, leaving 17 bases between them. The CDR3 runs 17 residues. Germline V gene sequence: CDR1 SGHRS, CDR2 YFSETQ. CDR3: CASSTGDASVNTGELFF. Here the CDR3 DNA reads TGCGCCAGCAGCACAGGAGACGCTAGTGTGAACACCGGGGAGCTGTTTTTT.

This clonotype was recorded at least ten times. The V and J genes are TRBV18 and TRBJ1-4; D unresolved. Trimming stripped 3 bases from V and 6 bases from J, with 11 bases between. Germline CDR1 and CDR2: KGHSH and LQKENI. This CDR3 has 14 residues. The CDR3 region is CASSPDWGDEKLFF. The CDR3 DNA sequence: TGTGCCAGCTCACCCGATTGGGGTGATGAAAAACTGTTTTTT.

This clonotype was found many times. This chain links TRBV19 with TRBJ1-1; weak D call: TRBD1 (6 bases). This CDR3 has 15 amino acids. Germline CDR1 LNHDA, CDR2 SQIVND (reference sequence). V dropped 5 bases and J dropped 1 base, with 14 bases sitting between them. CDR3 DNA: TGTGCCAGTAGTGAAGTAAAGGGGGAGAACACTGAAGCTTTCTTT. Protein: CASSEVKGENTEAFF.

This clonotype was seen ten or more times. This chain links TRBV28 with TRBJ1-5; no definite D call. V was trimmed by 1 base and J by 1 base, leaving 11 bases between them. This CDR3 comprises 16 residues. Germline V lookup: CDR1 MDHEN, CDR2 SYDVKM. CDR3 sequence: CASSLYPGWSNQPQHF. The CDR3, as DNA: TGTGCCAGCAGTTTATACCCGGGTTGGAGCAATCAGCCCCAGCATTTT.

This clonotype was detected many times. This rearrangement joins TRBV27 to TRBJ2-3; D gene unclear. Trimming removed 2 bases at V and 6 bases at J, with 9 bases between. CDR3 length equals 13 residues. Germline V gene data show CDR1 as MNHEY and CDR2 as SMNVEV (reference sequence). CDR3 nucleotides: TGTGCCAGCAGTTTAATTATGGGGGATACGCAGTATTTT. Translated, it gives CASSLIMGDTQYF.

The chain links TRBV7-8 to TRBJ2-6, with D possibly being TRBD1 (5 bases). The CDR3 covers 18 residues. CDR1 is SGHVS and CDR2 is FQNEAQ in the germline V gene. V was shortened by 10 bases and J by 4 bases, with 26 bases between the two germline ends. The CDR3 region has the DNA TGTGCCACCCACCCATTCAGGGTAAATTATAAAGGGGCCAACGTCCTGACTTTC. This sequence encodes CATHPFRVNYKGANVLTF.

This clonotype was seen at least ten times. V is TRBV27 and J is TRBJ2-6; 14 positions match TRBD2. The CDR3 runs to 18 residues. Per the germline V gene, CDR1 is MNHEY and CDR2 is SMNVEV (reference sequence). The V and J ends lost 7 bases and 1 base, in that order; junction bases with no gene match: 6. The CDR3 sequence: CASTGTSGRISGANVLTF. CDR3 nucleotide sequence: TGTGCCAGCACCGGGACTAGCGGGAGAATATCTGGGGCCAACGTCCTGACTTTC. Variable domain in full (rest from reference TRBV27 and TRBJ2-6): EAQVTQNPRYLITVTGKKLTVTCSQNMNHEYMSWYRQDPGLGLRQIYYSMNVEVTDKGDVPEGYKVSRKEKRNFPLILESPSPNQTSLYFCASTGTSGRISGANVLTFGAGSRLTVL.

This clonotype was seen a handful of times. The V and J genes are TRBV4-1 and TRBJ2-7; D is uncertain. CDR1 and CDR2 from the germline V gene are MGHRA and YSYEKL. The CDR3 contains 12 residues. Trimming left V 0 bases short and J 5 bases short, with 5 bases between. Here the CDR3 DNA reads TGCGCCAGCAGCCAAGATTCTCACGAGCAGTACTTC. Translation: CASSQDSHEQYF.

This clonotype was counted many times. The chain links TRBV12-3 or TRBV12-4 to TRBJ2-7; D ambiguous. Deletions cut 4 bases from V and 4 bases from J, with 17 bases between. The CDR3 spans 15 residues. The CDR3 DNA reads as TGTGCCAGCAGTTATATCAAGGGAACGGGTTACGAGCAGTACTTC. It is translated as CASSYIKGTGYEQYF.

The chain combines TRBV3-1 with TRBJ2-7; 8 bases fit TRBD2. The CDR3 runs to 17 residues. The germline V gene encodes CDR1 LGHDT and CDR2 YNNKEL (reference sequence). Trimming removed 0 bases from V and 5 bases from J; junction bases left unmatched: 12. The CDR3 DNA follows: TGTGCCAGCAGCCAAGATGGGAGAGGGACTAGGACCGACGAGCAGTACTTC. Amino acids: CASSQDGRGTRTDEQYF.

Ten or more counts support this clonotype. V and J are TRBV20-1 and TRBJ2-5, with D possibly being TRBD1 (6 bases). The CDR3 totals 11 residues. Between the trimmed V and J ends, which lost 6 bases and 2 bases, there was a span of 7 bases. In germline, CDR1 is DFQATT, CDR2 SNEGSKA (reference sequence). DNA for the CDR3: TGCAGTGCCACAGGGCAAGAGACCCAGTACTTC. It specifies CSATGQETQYF.